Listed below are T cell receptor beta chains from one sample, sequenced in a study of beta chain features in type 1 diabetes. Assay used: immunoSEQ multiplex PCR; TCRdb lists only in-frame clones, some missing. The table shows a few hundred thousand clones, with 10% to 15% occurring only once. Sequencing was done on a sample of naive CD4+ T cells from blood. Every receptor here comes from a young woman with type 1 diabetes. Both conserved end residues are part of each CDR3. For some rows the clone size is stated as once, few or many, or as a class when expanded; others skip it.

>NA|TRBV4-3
CASSQADRPRTYGYTF
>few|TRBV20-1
CSAIGDTEAFF
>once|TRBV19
CASSIRYNEQFF
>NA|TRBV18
CASSPEELGLRTYGYTF
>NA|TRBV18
CASSPKEMNTEAFF
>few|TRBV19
CASSIFGTGAEQYF
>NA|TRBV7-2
CASSSDREQPQHF
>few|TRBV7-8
CASSLDSHNQPQHF
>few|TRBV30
CAWSASVYEQYF
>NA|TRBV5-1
CASRSGTSRDADTQYF
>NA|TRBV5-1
CASRMRGEYTDTQYF
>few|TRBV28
CASLPGEADTQYF
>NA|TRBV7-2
CASRGTGVPHTSGANVLTF
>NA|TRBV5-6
CASSTGGYGYTF
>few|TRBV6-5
CASLAGQLNTEAFF
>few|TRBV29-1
CSASGGLGNTIYF
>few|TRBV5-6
CASSGPGQDTQYF
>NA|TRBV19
CASSPTGQNNEQFF
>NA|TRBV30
CAWSVGGYGYTF
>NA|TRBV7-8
CASSLAPAVTYEQYF
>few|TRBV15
CATSRGWGQRLYGYTF
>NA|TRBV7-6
CASSLQGQSTEAFF
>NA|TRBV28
CASRSGVGTQYF
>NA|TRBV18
CASSSAVTAGNQPQHF
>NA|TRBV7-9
CASSWDSAREQYF
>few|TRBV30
CAWSVTETQYF
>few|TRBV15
CATSRQGAGNQPQHF
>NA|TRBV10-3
CAISLQGPDNYGYTF
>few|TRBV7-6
CASSLVAGQGGYTF
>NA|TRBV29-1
CSGTLGETQYF
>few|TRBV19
CASTAHRDNQETQYF
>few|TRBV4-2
CASSQGQKTGSQYF
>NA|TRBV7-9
CASRQGSSGNTGELFF
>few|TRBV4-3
CASSQVSDREYEQYF
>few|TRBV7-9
CASSVQGPVGTEAFF
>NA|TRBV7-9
CASSRLGPYEQYF
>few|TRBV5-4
CASSFFGQHTNSPLHF
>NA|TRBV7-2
CASSPGGSNYGYTF
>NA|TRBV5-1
CASSNPRDLGTQYF
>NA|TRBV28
CASSLYRQDNEKLFF